Shown below are 9 T cell receptor beta chains from a single sample sequenced in a study of T cell repertoires in cytomegalovirus infection. TCRdb reanalysed the reads using MiXCR and keeps one entry per CDR3 protein. Of more than 650,000 distinct CDR3 sequences listed, 35% to 45% are singletons. Sequencing used PBMCs. These receptors originate from a human donor in good health (CMV status not recorded). Some clones in this sample may be carry-over from other donors' samples.

In this sample, this clonotype turned up many times. The rearrangement links TRBV7-3 to TRBJ1-1; D is unclear. The CDR3 totals 16 residues. CDR1 SGHTA and CDR2 FQGTGA come from the germline V gene. V shed 5 bases and J shed 1 base, with 17 bases lying between them. CDR3 DNA: TGTGCCAGCAGCCCTAAAGGGCCGGTTTCGAACACTGAAGCTTTCTTT. It specifies CASSPKGPVSNTEAFF.

This clonotype was picked up a small number of times. V and J are TRBV28 and TRBJ1-4; no definite D call. The CDR3 consists of 15 residues. Germline assignment: CDR1 MDHEN and CDR2 SYDVKM. V shed 6 bases and J shed 0 bases, with 11 bases lying between them. CDR3 region: CASSSQVATNEKLFF. Written as DNA, the CDR3 is TGTGCCAGCAGCAGCCAGGTAGCAACTAATGAAAAACTGTTTTTT.

This clonotype appeared a few times. The chain recombines TRBV20-1 with TRBJ1-5, with D perhaps matching TRBD1 (6 bases). The V end lost 0 bases, the J end lost 2 bases, and 17 bases lay between the germline ends. Per germline, CDR1 DFQATT and CDR2 SNEGSKA (reference sequence). This CDR3 region has 17 residues. CDR3 coding DNA: TGCAGTGCTAGAGATTGGTCCGGGGGCATTGGCAATCAGCCCCAGCATTTT. It encodes CSARDWSGGIGNQPQHF.

In its sample, this clonotype was seen many times. The V gene is TRBV7-8, the J gene TRBJ1-1; D not certain. Germline V CDR1 and CDR2: SGHVS, FQNEAQ. Trimming removed 2 bases at V and 6 bases at J, with 16 bases between. This CDR3 has 15 residues. Here the CDR3 DNA reads TGTGCCAGCAGCTTACTCGGGGTGAGGTCCTCTGAAGCTTTCTTT. It encodes CASSLLGVRSSEAFF.

The chain has TRBV5-6 and TRBJ1-1, with D unresolved. Germline-derived CDR1 and CDR2 are SGHDT and YYEEEE. Trimming took off 3 bases at V and 6 bases at J, with 6 bases between the two ends. This CDR3 region has 11 residues. The CDR3 here is CASSSSAEAFF. The CDR3 bases are TGTGCCAGCAGCTCTTCGGCTGAAGCTTTCTTT.

This clonotype was seen more than once but under ten times. The chain uses TRBV6-1 and TRBJ2-4; D might be TRBD1 (6 bases). This CDR3 spans 19 amino acids. Trimming removed 1 base at V and 1 base at J, with 20 bases between. Germline loops: CDR1 MNHNS, CDR2 SASEGT. Here the CDR3 reads CASSEVPPGVISAKNIQYF. In nucleotides, the CDR3 is TGTGCCAGCAGTGAAGTTCCCCCAGGGGTGATCTCCGCCAAAAACATTCAGTACTTC.

This clonotype was found once. The J gene is TRBJ2-7, the V gene TRBV6-8; 7 bases map to TRBD1. V was clipped by 2 bases and J by 4 bases; unmatched bases: 5. Germline values: CDR1 MNHGY, CDR2 SAAAGT. CDR3 length: 14 residues. This CDR3 is CASSYKTGWYEQYF. The CDR3 coding sequence is TGTGCCAGCAGTTACAAGACAGGGTGGTACGAGCAGTACTTC.

The chain carries TRBV6-2 or TRBV6-3 and TRBJ2-7; TRBD1 aligns across 9 bases. CDR1 is MNHEY, CDR2 SVGEGT, per germline. The J segment lost 6 bases and the V segment lost 6 bases, leaving 15 bases of the junction unmatched. This CDR3 has 16 amino acids. CDR3 DNA: TGTGCCAGCAGGTTGAAAGACAGGGGGAAAGTAGGCGAGCAGTACTTC. Translation: CASRLKDRGKVGEQYF.

On this clonotype: Here the CDR3 omits its conserved ending phenylalanine or tryptophan, so a read error is the likely source. The J gene is TRBJ2-1, the V gene TRBV11-2; D gene unclear. Germline V gene lookup returns CDR1 SGHAT and CDR2 FQNNGV. The V end lost 0 bases, the J end lost 9 bases, and 24 bases lay between the germline ends. The CDR3 consists of 18 residues. The CDR3 bases are TGTGCCAGCAGCTTAGATCGTCCAGAAGGGCTAACGATCGGTGAGCAGTTCTTA. The encoded protein is CASSLDRPEGLTIGEQFL.